The T cell receptor beta chain described here comes from a study of T cell repertoires in cytomegalovirus infection (dated by TCRdb to between 2018 and 2021). Study-wide context: Donor HLA type was relevant to the analysis, as public TCR beta signatures indicated carriage of CMV infection together with the matching HLA type. Results the study describes overall, beyond this receptor: In both this cohort and an independent roughly 330-donor cohort, the cumulative frequency of public TCR beta family members distinguished carriers of CMV infection plus the relevant HLA type. The ex vivo response was dominated by HLA-C-restricted CMV-specific TCR beta clonotypes, which also provided the single most frequent clonotype in two of eight donors.

CDR1 and CDR2, looked up from the germline V gene, are LGHNA and YNFKEQ. Including the terminal cysteine and phenylalanine, the CDR3 comprises 16 residues. The retained sequence is limited to the CDR3, 48 bases, with the frame set at the first base. The germline V end is reduced by 4 bases and the J end by 1 base; junction bases left unmatched: 4. This clonotype was observed a handful of times. It has no known antigen specificity. The sample holds no much larger clone one base away, and base qualities are not on file. The instrument was an Illumina HiSeq 1500. The public reads were run again by TCRdb, first through fastp at Q25 and then through MiXCR, and only productive beta chains were kept. Identical CDR3 protein sequences are pooled into one entry, listed with their most common genes and DNA. The sample yields roughly 300,000 distinct CDR3 sequences; more than 20% were counted once. Jointly, the top ten make up about 14% of the sample.

The rearrangement combines TRBV4-2 with TRBJ2-6; TRBD2 lines up with 7 middle nucleotides. The sample comprised PBMCs. This TCR was recovered from a human donor in good health (CMV status not recorded). Some clones in this sample may be carry-over from other donors' samples. In nucleotides, the sequence is TGTGCCAGCAGCCCCTTCGGGGGGTCTGGGGCCAACGTCCTGACTTTC. The encoded protein is CASSPFGGSGANVLTF.